The 13 T cell receptor beta chains below come from one sample, sequenced in a study of resident and recirculating memory T cells in vitiligo. Some clones are missing from TCRdb's copy, which holds only in-frame ones; the method was immunoSEQ multiplex PCR. This sample has roughly 76,000 clones; approximately 91% occur once, and the top ten carry around 4.9%. The sample taken for sequencing was blood. Every receptor here comes from a male donor with vitiligo.

V and J are TRBV4-3 and TRBJ1-5, with 11 bases that match TRBD1. CDR1 and CDR2 from the germline V gene are LGHNA and YSLEER. The V and J ends lost 6 bases and 7 bases, in that order; junction bases with no gene match: 5. This CDR3 region has 14 residues. The CDR3 loop is CASSLDRGRQPQHF. Written as DNA, the CDR3 is TGCGCCAGCAGTCTGGACAGGGGGCGGCAGCCCCAGCATTTT.

This rearrangement joins TRBV19 to TRBJ1-5; 11 positions agree with TRBD1. V was clipped by 9 bases and J by 6 bases; unmatched bases: 13. Germline V gives CDR1 LNHDA, CDR2 SQIVND (reference sequence). The CDR3 runs 16 residues. The CDR3 reads CASSSIGTGGSQPQHF. The CDR3 DNA sequence: TGTGCCAGCAGCTCGATCGGGACAGGGGGTTCTCAGCCCCAGCATTTT. The whole variable domain, filled in from reference TRBV19 and TRBJ1-5, reads DGGITQSPKYLFRKEGQNVTLSCEQNLNHDAMYWYRQDPGQGLRLIYYSQIVNDFQKGDIAEGYSVSREKKESFPLTVTSAQKNPTAFYLCASSSIGTGGSQPQHFGDGTRLSIL.

V is TRBV4-2 and J is TRBJ2-3, with 7 bases lining up with TRBD2. The V gene's germline CDR1 is LGHNA and CDR2 YNFKEQ. The V segment lost 1 base and the J segment 0 bases; nucleotides outside the gene matches: 4. The CDR3 has 16 residues. As DNA, the CDR3 is TGTGCCAGCAGCCAAGGCCGCGGGGGTAGCACAGATACGCAGTATTTT. Protein: CASSQGRGGSTDTQYF.

This clone was observed a single time. The V call is TRBV9, the J call TRBJ2-3; D gene uncertain. The CDR3 is 15 amino acids. The germline CDR1 and CDR2 sequences are SGDLS and YYNGEE. Trimming removed 0 bases at V and 5 bases at J, with 13 bases between. As DNA, the CDR3 is TGTGCCAGCAGCGTAGGGAGCCTGGTGGGAGATACGCAGTATTTT. Its translation: CASSVGSLVGDTQYF.

This chain connects TRBV9 to TRBJ1-2; 9 nucleotides agree with TRBD1. V trimming: 4 bases; J trimming: 2 bases; junction bases outside the gene matches: 3. The CDR3 contains 14 residues. Germline CDR1 and CDR2: SGDLS and YYNGEE. The chain's CDR3 is CASSYTGGNYGYTF. The CDR3 nucleotides read TGTGCCAGCAGCTATACAGGGGGCAACTATGGCTACACCTTC. Using reference TRBV9 and TRBJ1-2 for the parts outside the CDR3, the full variable domain is DSGVTQTPKHLITATGQRVTLRCSPRSGDLSVYWYQQSLDQGLQFLIQYYNGEERAKGNILERFSAQQFPDLHSELNLSSLELGDSALYFCASSYTGGNYGYTFGSGTRLTVV.

This chain connects TRBV21-1 to TRBJ2-4; the table assigns TRBD1, which was not confirmed against the DNA. TRBV21-1 is marked as a pseudogene. CDR3 length equals 15 residues. The CDR3 coding sequence is TGTGCCAGCAGCCCACGAGGGGACAGGGATGACATTCAGTACTTC. Amino acid sequence: CASSPRGDRDDIQYF.

The chain couples TRBV19 to TRBJ1-5, with D hard to call. V shed 3 bases and J shed 10 bases, with 13 bases lying between them. The germline gives CDR1 LNHDA, CDR2 SQIVND (reference sequence). CDR3 size: 13 residues. Here the CDR3 reads CASSIFSRGPQHF. The CDR3 nucleotides are TGTGCCAGTAGTATTTTCTCTCGGGGACCCCAGCATTTT.

The chain links TRBV5-1 to TRBJ1-4, with D uncertain. The CDR3 consists of 14 residues. V was pared by 3 bases and J by 7 bases, with 13 bases between. CDR1 is SGHRS, CDR2 YFSETQ, per germline. The CDR3: CASSSASAGEKLFF. The CDR3 DNA reads TGCGCCAGCAGCTCCGCTAGCGCTGGTGAAAAACTGTTTTTT.

V is TRBV7-2 and J is TRBJ2-1, with D perhaps TRBD1 (6 bases). Deletions cut 5 bases from V and 3 bases from J, with 23 bases between. CDR1 is SGHTA and CDR2 is FQGNSA in the germline V gene. The CDR3 has 18 amino acids. The CDR3 is CASSPWETGSFSYNEQFF. DNA for the CDR3: TGTGCCAGCAGCCCGTGGGAGACAGGTTCTTTCAGCTACAATGAGCAGTTCTTC. The variable domain in full, with the rest retrieved from reference TRBV7-2 and TRBJ2-1, is GAGVSQSPSNKVTEKGKDVELRCDPISGHTALYWYRQSLGQGLEFLIYFQGNSAPDKSGLPSDRFSAERTGGSVSTLTIQRTQQEDSAVYLCASSPWETGSFSYNEQFFGPGTRLTVL.

This clone was observed a few times. The V call is TRBV18, the J call TRBJ1-1; possible D gene TRBD1, 5 bases. Per germline, CDR1 KGHSH and CDR2 LQKENI. Trimming left V 1 base short and J 1 base short, with 7 bases between. CDR3 length: 14 residues. The CDR3 nucleotides are TGTGCCAGCTCACCACTGGGGGGGAACACTGAAGCTTTCTTT. Translated: CASSPLGGNTEAFF.

The chain recombines TRBV7-3 with TRBJ2-7; 9 positions agree with TRBD2. The ends lost 5 bases at V and 2 bases at J; junction bases unmatched: 7. The CDR3 length is 15 residues. Germline V gives CDR1 SGHTA, CDR2 FQGTGA. In nucleotides, the CDR3 is TGTGCCAGCAGCCCCGAGCGGGGGGTGGCCTACGAGCAGTACTTC. It encodes CASSPERGVAYEQYF.

The V gene is TRBV27, the J gene TRBJ2-1; TRBD2 matches 11 bases. The germline V gene encodes CDR1 MNHEY and CDR2 SMNVEV (reference sequence). This CDR3 has 20 amino acids. With 5 bases clipped from V and 0 bases from J, the junction kept 15 bases outside the gene matches. CDR3 nucleotide sequence: TGTGCCAGCAGTCGGTACTTAGCGGGGGGGGCACCAAGCTCCTACAATGAGCAGTTCTTC. Residues: CASSRYLAGGAPSSYNEQFF.

This sequence joins TRBV7-2 and TRBJ2-3; D possibly corresponds to TRBD2 (6 bases). From germline, CDR1 is SGHTA and CDR2 FQGNSA. The V end lost 1 base, the J end lost 2 bases, and 19 bases lay between the germline ends. The CDR3 runs to 18 residues. CDR3 residues: CASSLGLGGGWNTDTQYF. The CDR3 coding sequence is TGTGCCAGCAGCTTAGGCCTTGGAGGAGGGTGGAACACAGATACGCAGTATTTT. Based on the CDR3 plus reference TRBV7-2 and TRBJ2-3, the full variable domain is GAGVSQSPSNKVTEKGKDVELRCDPISGHTALYWYRQSLGQGLEFLIYFQGNSAPDKSGLPSDRFSAERTGGSVSTLTIQRTQQEDSAVYLCASSLGLGGGWNTDTQYFGPGTRLTVL.